These 5 T cell receptor beta chains were all obtained from the same sample, sequenced in a study of blood T cell repertoires in COVID-19. Sequenced by immunoSEQ multiplex PCR; TCRdb stores in-frame clones only, minus some. The data contain some 200,000 clones, around three quarters of them singletons. Sequencing was done on a sample of peripheral blood. The receptors derive from a woman between 70 and 85 years old with acute or convalescent COVID-19.

The chain has TRBV20-1 and TRBJ2-1, with 9 bases lining up with TRBD2. The ends lost 3 bases at V and 6 bases at J; junction bases unmatched: 3. Germline CDR1 is DFQATT and CDR2 is SNEGSKA (reference sequence). This CDR3 is 13 amino acids long. In DNA, the CDR3 is TGCAGTGCTAGTGGCGGGAGGGGCAATGAGCAGTTCTTC. Its protein is CSASGGRGNEQFF.

Only one count was recorded for this clone. Additional DNA sequences in this sample encode the identical CDR3. The rearrangement links TRBV28 to TRBJ1-4; TRBD1 aligns across 9 bases. Germline V gives CDR1 MDHEN, CDR2 SYDVKM. Trimming took 1 base from V and 5 from J; bases not matched to a gene: 2. The CDR3 covers 15 residues. CDR3 in amino acids: CASSLSGTGNEKLFF. The CDR3 coding sequence is TGTGCCAGCAGTTTATCGGGGACAGGGAATGAAAAACTGTTTTTT.

The chain links TRBV21-1 to TRBJ1-2. TRBV21-1 is a known pseudogene. CDR3 size: 13 residues. The CDR3 loop reads CAKNGGLSYGYTF. DNA for the CDR3: TGTGCCAAGAACGGGGGGCTATCCTATGGCTACACCTTC.

Details on this clone: Additional DNA sequences in this sample encode the identical CDR3. As DNA, the CDR3 is TGTGCCAGCAGCTTGGTGGCAACAACTAATGAAAAACTGTTTTTT. Its protein is CASSLVATTNEKLFF. The chain combines TRBV5-5 with TRBJ1-4, with unresolved D. V lost 0 bases and J 0 bases, leaving 6 bases between the germline ends. This CDR3 region has 15 residues. Germline CDR1 SGHKS, CDR2 YYEKEE (reference sequence). Full variable domain (rest looked up from reference TRBV5-5 and TRBJ1-4): DAGVTQSPTHLIKTRGQQVTLRCSPISGHKSVSWYQQVLGQGPQFIFQYYEKEERGRGNFPDRFSARQFPNYSSELNVNALLLGDSALYLCASSLVATTNEKLFFGSGTQLSVL.

The chain combines TRBV9 with TRBJ2-1; the D gene is possibly TRBD2 (6 bases). Germline CDR1 reads SGDLS; CDR2 reads YYNGEE. The CDR3 covers 13 residues. V lost 2 bases and J 13 bases, leaving 16 bases between the germline ends. DNA for the CDR3: TGTGCCAGCAGCGTTGAGCTGGGACTGGGCCAGTTCTTC. Protein product: CASSVELGLGQFF. Using reference TRBV9 and TRBJ2-1 for the parts outside the CDR3, the full variable domain is DSGVTQTPKHLITATGQRVTLRCSPRSGDLSVYWYQQSLDQGLQFLIQYYNGEERAKGNILERFSAQQFPDLHSELNLSSLELGDSALYFCASSVELGLGQFFGPGTRLTVL.